A selection of T cell receptor beta chains follows, all from one sample in a study of human T cells and chemical hapten exposure. TCRdb itself ran the RACE reads through MiXCR, one entry per CDR3 protein. This table has around 340,000 distinct CDR3 sequences, roughly 6.9% appearing once. Sequencing used whole blood, obtained in connection with sensitization to the hapten diphenylcyclopropenone (DPC). The receptor set was obtained from a woman aged 18-35 years with alopecia areata. Some clones in this sample may be carry-over from other donors' samples. The CDR3 runs from the conserved cysteine through the conserved F or W. A D gene is named only where the DNA matches it firmly. Only some rows state a clone size, as once, few, many or a class for expanded clones.

>TRBJ2-1|TRBV4-1|.|.
CASSAVPEVLAHNEQFF
TGCGCCAGCTCCGCGGTTCCGGAGGTCCTCGCCCACAATGAGCAGTTCTTC
>TRBJ1-1|TRBV20-1|few|.
CSARRRGANTEAFF
TGCAGTGCTAGACGCCGAGGGGCGAACACTGAAGCTTTCTTT
>TRBJ1-1|TRBV2|.|.
CACGAAMNTEAFF
TGTGCCTGTGGCGCGGCGATGAACACTGAAGCTTTCTTT
>TRBJ1-1|TRBV18|few|.
CASSPDPGLEAFF
TGTGCCAGCTCACCAGATCCGGGCCTCGAAGCTTTCTTT
>TRBJ1-1|TRBV6-5|few|.
CATYRVMNTEAFF
TGTGCCACTTACAGGGTCATGAACACTGAAGCTTTCTTT
>TRBJ1-1|TRBV5-1|many|TRBD1
CASRDRGRNTEAFF
TGCGCCAGCCGAGACAGGGGGCGGAACACTGAAGCTTTCTTT
>TRBJ1-3|TRBV7-2|few|.
CASSLGGGISGNTIYF
TGTGCCAGCAGCTTAGGCGGGGGAATCTCTGGAAACACCATATATTTT
>TRBJ1-3|TRBV25-1|few|.
CASSEYPAENTIYF
TGTGCCAGCAGTGAATACCCGGCAGAAAACACCATATATTTT
>TRBJ2-3|TRBV20-1|many|.
CSARAGTGVETDTQYF
TGCAGTGCTAGAGCAGGGACGGGGGTTGAGACAGATACGCAGTATTTT
>TRBJ2-5|TRBV7-8|.|.
CASSLDAGRAETQYF
TGTGCCAGCAGCTTAGATGCGGGGCGGGCAGAGACCCAGTACTTC
>TRBJ2-2|TRBV12-3/TRBV12-4|many|.
CASSFPTSNTGELFF
TGTGCCAGCAGTTTCCCCACGTCGAACACCGGGGAGCTGTTTTTT
>TRBJ2-5|TRBV27|many|.
CASSLRDPRETQYF
TGTGCCAGCAGTTTAAGGGACCCCAGGGAGACCCAGTACTTC
>TRBJ2-3|TRBV4-1|.|TRBD2
CASSQGTSGGLSSTDTQYF
TGCGCCAGCAGCCAAGGGACTAGCGGGGGGCTGTCTAGCACAGATACGCAGTATTTT
>TRBJ2-1|TRBV7-2|many|.
CASSLALQDGGEQFF
TGTGCCAGCAGCTTAGCTTTGCAGGATGGGGGTGAGCAGTTCTTC
>TRBJ2-1|TRBV10-2|many|TRBD2
CASRASGGSREQFF
TGCGCCAGCAGGGCTAGCGGGGGGAGCCGTGAGCAGTTCTTC
>TRBJ1-2|TRBV11-1|.|.
CASSFRAGRDYNYGYTF
TGTGCCAGCAGCTTTAGGGCAGGACGAGACTATAACTATGGCTACACCTTC
>TRBJ1-2|TRBV10-3|many|.
CASCFDPNYGYTF
TGTGCCAGCTGCTTCGACCCCAACTATGGCTACACCTTC
>TRBJ1-1|TRBV4-2|many|.
CASSQVRSWNTEAFF
TGTGCCAGCAGCCAAGTCCGTTCATGGAACACTGAAGCTTTCTTT
>TRBJ1-3|TRBV7-8|.|.
CASSFSGNSGNTIYF
TGTGCCAGCAGCTTCTCTGGGAACTCTGGAAACACCATATATTTT
>TRBJ2-1|TRBV20-1|few|TRBD2
CSAQTSGGAHEQFF
TGCAGTGCCCAGACTAGCGGGGGGGCCCATGAGCAGTTCTTC
>TRBJ2-7|TRBV7-2|few|.
CASSLVSEQYF
TGTGCCAGCAGCTTAGTAAGCGAGCAGTACTTC
>TRBJ1-1|TRBV6-2/TRBV6-3|many|.
CASRVKGLNTEAFF
TGTGCCAGCAGAGTGAAGGGTTTGAACACTGAAGCTTTCTTT
>TRBJ2-7|TRBV25-1|many|TRBD1
CASSESGGTGSKSYEQYF
TGTGCCAGCAGTGAATCCGGAGGGACAGGGTCTAAATCCTACGAGCAGTACTTC
>TRBJ2-4|TRBV10-2|many|TRBD1
CASERRTGSENIQYF
TGCGCCAGCGAACGGAGGACAGGGTCTGAGAACATTCAGTACTTC
>TRBJ2-1|TRBV6-2/TRBV6-3|.|TRBD1
CASTKLGRDRGADEQFF
TGTGCCAGCACCAAACTGGGGCGGGACAGGGGGGCGGATGAGCAGTTCTTC